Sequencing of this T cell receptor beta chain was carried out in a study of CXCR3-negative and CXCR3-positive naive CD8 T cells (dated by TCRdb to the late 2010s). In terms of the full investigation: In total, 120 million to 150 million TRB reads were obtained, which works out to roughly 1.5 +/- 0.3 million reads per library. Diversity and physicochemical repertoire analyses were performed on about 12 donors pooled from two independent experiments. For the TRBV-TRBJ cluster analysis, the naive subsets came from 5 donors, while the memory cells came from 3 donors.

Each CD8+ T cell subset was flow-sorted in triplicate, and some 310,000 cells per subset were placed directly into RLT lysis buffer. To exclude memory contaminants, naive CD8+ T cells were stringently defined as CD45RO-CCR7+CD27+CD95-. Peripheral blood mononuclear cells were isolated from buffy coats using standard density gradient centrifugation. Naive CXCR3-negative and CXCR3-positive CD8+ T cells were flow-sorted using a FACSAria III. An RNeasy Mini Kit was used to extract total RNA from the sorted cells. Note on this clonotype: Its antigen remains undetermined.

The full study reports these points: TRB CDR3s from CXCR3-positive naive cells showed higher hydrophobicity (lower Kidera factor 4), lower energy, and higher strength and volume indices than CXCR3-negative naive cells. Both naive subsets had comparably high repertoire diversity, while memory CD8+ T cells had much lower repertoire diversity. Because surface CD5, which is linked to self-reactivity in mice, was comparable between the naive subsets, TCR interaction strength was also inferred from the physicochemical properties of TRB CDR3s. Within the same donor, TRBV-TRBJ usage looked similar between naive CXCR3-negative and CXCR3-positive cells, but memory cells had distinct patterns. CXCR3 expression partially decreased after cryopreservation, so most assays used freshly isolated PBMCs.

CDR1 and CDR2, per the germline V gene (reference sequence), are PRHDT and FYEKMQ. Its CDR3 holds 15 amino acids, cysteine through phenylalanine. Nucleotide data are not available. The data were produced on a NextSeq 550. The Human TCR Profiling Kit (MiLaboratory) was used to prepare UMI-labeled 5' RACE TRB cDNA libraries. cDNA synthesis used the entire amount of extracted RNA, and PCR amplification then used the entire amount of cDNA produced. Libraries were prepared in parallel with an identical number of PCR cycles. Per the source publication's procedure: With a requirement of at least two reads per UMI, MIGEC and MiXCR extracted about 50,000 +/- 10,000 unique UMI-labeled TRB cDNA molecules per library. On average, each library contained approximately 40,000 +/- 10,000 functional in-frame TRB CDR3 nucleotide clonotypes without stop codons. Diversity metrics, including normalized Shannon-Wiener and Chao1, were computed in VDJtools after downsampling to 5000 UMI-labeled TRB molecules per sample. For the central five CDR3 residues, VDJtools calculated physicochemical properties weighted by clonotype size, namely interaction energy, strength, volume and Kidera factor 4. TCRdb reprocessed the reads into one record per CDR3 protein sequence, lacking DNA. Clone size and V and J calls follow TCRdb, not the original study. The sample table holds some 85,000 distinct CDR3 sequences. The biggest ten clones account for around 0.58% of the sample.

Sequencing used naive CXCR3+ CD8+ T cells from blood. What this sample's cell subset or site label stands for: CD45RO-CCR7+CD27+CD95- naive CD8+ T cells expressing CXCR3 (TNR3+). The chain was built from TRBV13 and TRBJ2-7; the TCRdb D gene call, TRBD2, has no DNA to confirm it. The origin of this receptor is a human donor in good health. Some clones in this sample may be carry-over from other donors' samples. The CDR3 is CASSSRIAGVYEQYF.